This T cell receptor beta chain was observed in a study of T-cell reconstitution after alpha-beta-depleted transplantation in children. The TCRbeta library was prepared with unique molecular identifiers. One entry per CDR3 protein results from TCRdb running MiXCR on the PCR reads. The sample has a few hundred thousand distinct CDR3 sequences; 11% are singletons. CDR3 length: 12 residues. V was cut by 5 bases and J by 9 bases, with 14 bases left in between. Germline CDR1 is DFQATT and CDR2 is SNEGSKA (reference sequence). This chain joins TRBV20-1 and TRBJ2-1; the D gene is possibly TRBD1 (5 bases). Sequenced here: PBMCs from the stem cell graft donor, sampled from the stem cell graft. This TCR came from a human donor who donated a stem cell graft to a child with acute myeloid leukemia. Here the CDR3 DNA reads TGCAGTGCTTACGGCAGGGTTAGTGAGCAGTTCTTC. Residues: CSAYGRVSEQFF.